This T cell receptor (beta chain) was recovered during a study of cytomegalovirus exposure and HLA in healthy donors. Overall study context: The study's early data release held some 85 million unique TCRs from HLA-typed donors. Whole-study results and caveats: In a later analysis, specific HLA alleles were associated with under 20,000 TCR beta sequences at a 0.05 false discovery rate.

Germline trimming cut 8 bases from V and 6 bases from J; bases unmatched to any gene: 14. This CDR3 has 15 residues. CDR1 SGHNT and CDR2 YYREEE come from the germline V gene (reference sequence). Regarding this clone: What it recognizes is unknown.

PCR employed 60 Vbeta and 13 Jbeta primers. Assay used: immunoSEQ multiplex PCR; TCRdb lists only in-frame clones, some missing. Altogether roughly 160,000 clones are present, roughly 80% being singletons, with the ten largest covering less than 4.5%. Source material: PBMCs. The sequence derives from a man aged 30 to 45 in good health and CMV-seropositive. The V and J genes are TRBV5-4 and TRBJ2-3; TRBD2 matches at 8 bases. CDR3 region: CASQLKRGHPDTQYF. In DNA, the CDR3 is TGTGCCAGTCAGCTGAAGCGGGGGCACCCGGATACGCAGTATTTT.